The 2 T cell receptor beta chains below come from one sample, sequenced in a study of T cell responses to AZD1222 COVID-19 vaccine. The protocol was immunoSEQ multiplex PCR, while the TCRdb copy is restricted to in-frame clones and leaves out a portion. The sample has roughly 100,000 clones, roughly 87% seen once. The input for sequencing was peripheral blood, taken 28 days after the second AZD1222 dose. All receptors come from an adult who received the AZD1222 COVID-19 vaccine.

V gene TRBV28 combines with J gene TRBJ1-2; D gene unclear. The germline V and J ends were trimmed by 1 base and 3 bases, with 12 bases remaining between them. Germline CDR1 reads MDHEN; CDR2 reads SYDVKM. The CDR3 is 15 amino acids. The CDR3: CASSLYVTADYGYTF. As DNA, the CDR3 is TGTGCCAGCAGTTTATATGTGACGGCGGACTATGGCTACACCTTC.

The rearrangement joins TRBV7-9 to TRBJ2-5; 11 bases match TRBD2. The CDR3 is 14 residues long. Germline-derived CDR1 and CDR2 are SEHNR and FQNEAQ (reference sequence). Trimming removed 5 bases from V and 4 bases from J; junction bases left unmatched: 3. The CDR3 region is CASSHGLAGETQYF. CDR3 nucleotides: TGTGCCAGCAGCCACGGACTAGCGGGAGAGACCCAGTACTTC.